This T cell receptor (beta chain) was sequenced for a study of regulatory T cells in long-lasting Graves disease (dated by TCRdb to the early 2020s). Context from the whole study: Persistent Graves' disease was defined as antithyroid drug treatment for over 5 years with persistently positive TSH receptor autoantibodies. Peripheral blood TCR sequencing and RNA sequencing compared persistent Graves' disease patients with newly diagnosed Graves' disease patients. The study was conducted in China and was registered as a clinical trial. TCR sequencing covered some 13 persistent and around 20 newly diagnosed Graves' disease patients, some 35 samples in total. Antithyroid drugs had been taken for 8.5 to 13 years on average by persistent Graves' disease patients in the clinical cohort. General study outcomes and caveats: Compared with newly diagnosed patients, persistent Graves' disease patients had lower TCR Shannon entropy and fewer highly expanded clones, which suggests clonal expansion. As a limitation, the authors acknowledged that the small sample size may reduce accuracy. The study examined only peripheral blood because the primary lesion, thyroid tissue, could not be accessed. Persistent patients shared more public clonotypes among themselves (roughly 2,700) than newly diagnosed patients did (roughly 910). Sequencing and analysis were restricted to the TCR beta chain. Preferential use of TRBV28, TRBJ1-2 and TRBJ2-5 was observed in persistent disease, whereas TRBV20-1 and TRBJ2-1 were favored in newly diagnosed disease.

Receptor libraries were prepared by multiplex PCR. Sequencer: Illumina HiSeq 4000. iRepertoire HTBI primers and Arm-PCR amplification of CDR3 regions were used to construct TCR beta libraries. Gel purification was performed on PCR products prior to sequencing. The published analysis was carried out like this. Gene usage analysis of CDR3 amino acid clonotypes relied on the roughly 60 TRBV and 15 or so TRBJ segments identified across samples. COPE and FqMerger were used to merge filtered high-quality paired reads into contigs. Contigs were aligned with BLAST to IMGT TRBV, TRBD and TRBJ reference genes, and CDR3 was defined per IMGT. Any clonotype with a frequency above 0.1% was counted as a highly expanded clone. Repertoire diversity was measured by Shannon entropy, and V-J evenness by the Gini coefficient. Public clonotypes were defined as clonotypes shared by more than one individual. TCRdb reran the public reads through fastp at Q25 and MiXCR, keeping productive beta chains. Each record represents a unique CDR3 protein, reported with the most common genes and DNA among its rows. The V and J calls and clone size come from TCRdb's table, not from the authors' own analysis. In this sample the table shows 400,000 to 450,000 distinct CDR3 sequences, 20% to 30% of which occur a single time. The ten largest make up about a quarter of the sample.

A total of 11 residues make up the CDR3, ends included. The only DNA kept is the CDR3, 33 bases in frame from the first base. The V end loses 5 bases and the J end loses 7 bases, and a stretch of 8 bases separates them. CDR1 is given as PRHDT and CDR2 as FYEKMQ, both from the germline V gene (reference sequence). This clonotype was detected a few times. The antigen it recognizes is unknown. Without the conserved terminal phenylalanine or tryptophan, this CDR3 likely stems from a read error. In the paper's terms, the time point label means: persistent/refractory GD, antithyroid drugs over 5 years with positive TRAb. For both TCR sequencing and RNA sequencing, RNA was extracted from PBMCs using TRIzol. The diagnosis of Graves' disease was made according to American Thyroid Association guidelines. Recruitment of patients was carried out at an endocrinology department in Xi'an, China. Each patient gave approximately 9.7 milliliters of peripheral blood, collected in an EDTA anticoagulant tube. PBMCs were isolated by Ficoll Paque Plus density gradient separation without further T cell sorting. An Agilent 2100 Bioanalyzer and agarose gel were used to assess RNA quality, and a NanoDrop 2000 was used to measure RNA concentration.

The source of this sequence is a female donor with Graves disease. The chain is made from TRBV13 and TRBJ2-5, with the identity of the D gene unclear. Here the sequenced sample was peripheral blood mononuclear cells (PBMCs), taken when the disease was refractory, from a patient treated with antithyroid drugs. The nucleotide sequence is TGTGCCAGCAGCCTCACGGGGACCCAGTACGTC. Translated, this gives CASSLTGTQYV.